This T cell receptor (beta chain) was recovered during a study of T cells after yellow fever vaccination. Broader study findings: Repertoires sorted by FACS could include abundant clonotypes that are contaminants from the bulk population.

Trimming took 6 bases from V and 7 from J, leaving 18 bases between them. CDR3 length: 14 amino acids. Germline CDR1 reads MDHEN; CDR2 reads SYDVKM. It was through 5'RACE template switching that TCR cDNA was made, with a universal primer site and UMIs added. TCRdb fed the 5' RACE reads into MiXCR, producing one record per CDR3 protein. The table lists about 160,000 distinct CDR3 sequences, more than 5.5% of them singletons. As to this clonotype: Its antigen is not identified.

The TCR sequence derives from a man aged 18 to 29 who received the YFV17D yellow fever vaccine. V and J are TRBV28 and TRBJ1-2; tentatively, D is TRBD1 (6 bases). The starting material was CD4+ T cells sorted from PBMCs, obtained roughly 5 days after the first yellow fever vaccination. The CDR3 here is CASSRGPHAFGYTF. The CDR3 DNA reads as TGTGCCAGCAGCCGGGGGCCCCACGCCTTTGGCTACACCTTC.